This T cell receptor (beta chain) was found in a study of T cell responses to AZD1222 COVID-19 vaccine. This clone appeared once. As yet, its antigen is unknown. V was cut by 4 bases and J by 5 bases, with 18 bases left in between. CDR3 size: 15 residues. In germline, CDR1 is SGHDT, CDR2 YYEEEE. Study findings and constraints: White British people made up most donors, females outnumbered males, and clonal diversity was possibly underestimated. The study identified only 6 or 7 AZD1222 recipients as seropositive at baseline. Repertoires were obtained only post-peak T cell response. Two AZD1222 administrations were followed by greater Spike-specific TCR breadth and depth.

The table came from immunoSEQ multiplex PCR; TCRdb's copy has only in-frame clones and leaves some out. Of approximately 100,000 clones listed, 87% are singletons. The chain combines TRBV5-6 with TRBJ2-5; D may be TRBD1 or TRBD2 (5 bases each). This material consisted of peripheral blood, taken on day 0 of AZD1222 vaccination. The receptor was isolated from an adult in good health. The CDR3 sequence is CASSALGVGFETQYF. The DNA for the CDR3 is TGTGCCAGCAGCGCGTTGGGGGTGGGCTTTGAGACCCAGTACTTC. Together with reference TRBV5-6 and TRBJ2-5, the CDR3 gives the full variable domain: DAGVTQSPTHLIKTRGQQVTLRCSPKSGHDTVSWYQQALGQGPQFIFQYYEEEERQRGNFPDRFSGHQFPNYSSELNVNALLLGDSALYLCASSALGVGFETQYFGPGTRLLVL.